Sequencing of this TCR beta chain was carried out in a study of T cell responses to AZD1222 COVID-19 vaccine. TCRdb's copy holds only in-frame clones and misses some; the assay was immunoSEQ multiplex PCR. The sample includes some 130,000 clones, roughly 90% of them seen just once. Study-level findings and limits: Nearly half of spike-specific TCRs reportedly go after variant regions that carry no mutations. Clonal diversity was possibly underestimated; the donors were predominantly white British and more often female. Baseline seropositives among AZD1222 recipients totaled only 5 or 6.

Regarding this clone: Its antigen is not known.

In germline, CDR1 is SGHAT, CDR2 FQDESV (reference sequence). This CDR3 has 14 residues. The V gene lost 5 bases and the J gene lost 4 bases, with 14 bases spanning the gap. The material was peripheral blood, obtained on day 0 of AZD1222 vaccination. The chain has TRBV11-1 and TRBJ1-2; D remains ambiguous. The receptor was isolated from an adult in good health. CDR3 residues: CASSPTEPLYGYTF. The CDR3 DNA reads TGTGCCAGCAGCCCTACCGAGCCCCTCTATGGCTACACCTTC.